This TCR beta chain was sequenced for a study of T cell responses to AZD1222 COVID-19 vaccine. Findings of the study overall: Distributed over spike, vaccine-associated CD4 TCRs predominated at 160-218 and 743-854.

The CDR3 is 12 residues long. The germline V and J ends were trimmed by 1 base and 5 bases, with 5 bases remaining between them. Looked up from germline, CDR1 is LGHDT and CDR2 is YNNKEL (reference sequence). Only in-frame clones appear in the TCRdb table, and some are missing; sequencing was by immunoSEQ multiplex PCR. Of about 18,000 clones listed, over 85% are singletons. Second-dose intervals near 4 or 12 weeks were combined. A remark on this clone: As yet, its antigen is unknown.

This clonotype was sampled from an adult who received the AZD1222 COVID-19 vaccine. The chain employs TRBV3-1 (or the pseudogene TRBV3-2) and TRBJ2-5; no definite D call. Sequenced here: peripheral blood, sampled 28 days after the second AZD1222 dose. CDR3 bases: TGTGCCAGCAGCCAAGTTAGGGAGACCCAGTACTTC. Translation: CASSQVRETQYF.